The T cell receptor (beta chain) under discussion was sequenced for a study of blood T cell repertoires in COVID-19 (dated by TCRdb to about 2020). For the study in its entirety: Samples covering the acute and convalescent phases of COVID-19 were provided by collaborators in the United States, Italy and Spain. The material from the prospective study consisted of cDNA or gDNA derived from T cells, B-cell-depleted T cells, or PBMCs. Deeply sampled blood TCRbeta repertoires from subjects exposed to, actively infected with, or recovered from COVID-19 were included in the dataset. The repertoires were made available in a free public database intended to serve as a resource for research on the immune response to SARS-CoV-2. Samples came from the ongoing ImmuneRACE study (first 160 participants) plus 1,254 subjects from 6 global collaborators. Sample metadata almost always included a de-identified subject ID, COVID-19 status, age in years and sex. Where available, HLA class I and class II types were taken from metadata supplied by the sample provider and were not determined by assay-based typing. The full study reports these points: The amount of clinical and demographic metadata varied by source and participant and was provided uncurated.

The immunoSEQ Assay, a bias-controlled multiplex PCR, was used to amplify TCRbeta CDR3 regions from genomic DNA. Processing in the source paper ran as follows. The number of nucleated cells in each sample was estimated from the amplification of reference gene primers within the assay. To quantify the absolute abundance of each unique TCRbeta CDR3 rearrangement, sequence reads were collapsed and filtered. Productive Simpson clonality was computed per sample as the square root of Simpson's diversity index over productive rearrangements. TCRdb obtained this table from immuneACCESS and retained in-frame rearrangements with V and J assigned. These tables miss some clones; where compared with another copy, unresolved V genes account for less than half of the shortfall, and the remainder is unexplained. The D gene and trimming were derived from the DNA, and the V and J assignments and clone size from that table. A total of more than 150,000 clones appear in this sample, around four fifths of them only once. The top ten clones comprise 15% to 20% of the sample.

Points on this clone: No antigen is known for it. Qualities for individual bases were not recorded, and no much larger clone is one base off.

Enrolling through a virtual design, the prospective study's participants ranged in age from roughly 18 to 95 years and lived across about two dozen United States geographic areas. In the prospective study, cohorts were assigned on the basis of participant-reported clinical history obtained from a screening survey and a study questionnaire. Recovered participants in ImmuneRACE Cohort 3 were defined as having two consecutive negative NP/OP PCR tests, clearance from a healthcare professional, or resolution of symptoms. Mobile phlebotomists in the prospective study collected whole blood, serum and a nasopharyngeal or oropharyngeal swab from every participant. Over an approximately 2-month period, participants in the prospective study had the option of providing additional blood draws and questionnaires. Blood samples from the prospective study were shipped frozen or at room temperature prior to DNA extraction.

Sequences LGHNT (CDR1) and FRNRAP (CDR2) are obtained from the germline V gene. From the cysteine up to the phenylalanine, the CDR3 has a length of 17 residues. Only the CDR3 DNA is retained, 51 bases long and in frame from the first base. Compared with germline, V lacks 2 bases and J lacks 0 bases; bases without a gene match: 6. This receptor chain uses TRBV12-5 and TRBJ2-2; 7 of the junction bases match TRBD1. The sample consisted of PBMCs or T cells enriched from blood (not recorded which). The source is a woman aged 45 to 65 who had recovered from COVID-19. CDR3 reads: CASGLWLGGANTGELFF. The nucleotide sequence is given as TGTGCTAGTGGTTTGTGGTTAGGGGGCGCGAACACCGGGGAGCTGTTTTTT.